These 12 T cell receptor beta chains were sequenced from one sample in a study of CD8 T cells in Susac syndrome. An input of about 0.5 to 1 ug of RNA was subjected to reverse transcription using random hexamers. MiXCR, applied by TCRdb to the immunoSEQ multiplex PCR reads, yields one record per CDR3 protein. This table holds about 94,000 distinct CDR3 sequences, around 94% found once. Sequencing was performed on CD4+ T cells from PBMCs. The origin of the receptors is a human donor with Susac syndrome.

V usage is TRBV3-1 and J usage is TRBJ2-2; D gene ambiguous. The germline CDR1 and CDR2 sequences are LGHDT and YNNKEL (reference sequence). The V end lost 8 bases, the J end lost 5 bases, and 6 bases lay between the germline ends. This CDR3 spans 11 amino acids. CDR3 sequence: CASQVTGELFF. As DNA, the CDR3 is TGTGCCAGCCAGGTGACCGGGGAGCTGTTTTTT.

The V and J genes are TRBV20-1 and TRBJ2-3; 11 nucleotides align to TRBD1. Germline V CDR1 and CDR2: DFQATT, SNEGSKA (reference sequence). J was trimmed by 7 bases and V by 6 bases; bases with no gene match: 9. This CDR3 has 14 residues. The CDR3, as DNA: TGCAGTGCCTCGCCAGGACAGGGGGCATATACGCAGTATTTT. This encodes CSASPGQGAYTQYF.

The J gene is TRBJ1-1, the V gene TRBV29-1; D may be TRBD1 (6 bases). Per germline, CDR1 SQVTM and CDR2 ANQGSEA. V shed 7 bases and J shed 4 bases, with 19 bases lying between them. CDR3 length equals 14 residues. CDR3 loop: CSAVGPGVATEAFF. CDR3 nucleotide sequence: TGCAGCGCCGTTGGACCAGGGGTAGCCACTGAAGCTTTCTTT. Full variable domain (remainder filled in from reference TRBV29-1 and TRBJ1-1): SAVISQKPSRDICQRGTSLTIQCQVDSQVTMMFWYRQQPGQSLTLIATANQGSEATYESGFVIDKFPISRPNLTFSTLTVSNMSPEDSSIYLCSAVGPGVATEAFFGQGTRLTVV.

The genes are TRBV3-1 and TRBJ1-5, with no clear D. V was cut by 1 base and J by 6 bases, with 7 bases left in between. Germline V gene sequence: CDR1 LGHDT, CDR2 YNNKEL (reference sequence). The CDR3 extends over 13 amino acids. The CDR3 nucleotides read TGTGCCAGCAGCCAAGCGACGGCTCAGCCCCAGCATTTT. Its protein product is CASSQATAQPQHF.

The chain employs TRBV4-1 and TRBJ1-2; unclear D gene. With 0 bases removed from V and 0 bases from J, the gap between germline ends came to 8 bases. The CDR3 runs to 15 residues. Germline V lookup: CDR1 MGHRA, CDR2 YSYEKL. CDR3 coding DNA: TGCGCCAGCAGCCAAGAACAGATTACTAACTATGGCTACACCTTC. This encodes CASSQEQITNYGYTF.

Only one count was recorded for this clonotype. The chain recombines TRBV9 with TRBJ1-1; D is undetermined. Germline CDR1 reads SGDLS; CDR2 reads YYNGEE. The CDR3 has 14 residues. Trimming removed 0 bases at V and 1 base at J, with 7 bases between. CDR3 loop: CASSVGSRNTEAFF. In DNA form, the CDR3 reads TGTGCCAGCAGCGTAGGGTCCCGGAACACTGAAGCTTTCTTT.

V usage is TRBV5-1 and J usage is TRBJ2-2; 14 bases are shared with TRBD2. Germline CDR1 SGHRS, CDR2 YFSETQ. The V gene end was trimmed by 4 bases and the J gene end by 1 base; junction bases not matched to a gene: 6. The CDR3 loop spans 18 amino acids. CDR3 DNA: TGCGCCAGCAGCGTCGGACTAGCGGGGGGCCGGAACACCGGGGAGCTGTTTTTT. Translation: CASSVGLAGGRNTGELFF.

This clonotype was detected once. The rearrangement links TRBV27 to TRBJ2-3, with D perhaps matching TRBD2 (6 bases). The germline gives CDR1 MNHEY, CDR2 SMNVEV (reference sequence). V lost 8 bases to trimming and J lost 0 bases, with 18 bases between them. This CDR3 has 16 residues. The CDR3 DNA sequence: TGTGCCAGCCGATTAGCGGCTAGCGTTAGCACAGATACGCAGTATTTT. Residues: CASRLAASVSTDTQYF.

This chain links TRBV30 with TRBJ1-5; D is unclear. Trimming shortened V by 2 bases and J by 7 bases, and 15 bases separated the two germline ends. The CDR3 runs 14 residues. The V gene's germline CDR1 is GTSNPN and CDR2 SVGIG (reference sequence). CDR3 residues: CAWSTGNVRQPQHF. CDR3 in DNA: TGTGCCTGGAGTACCGGAAACGTTCGACAGCCCCAGCATTTT.

The genes are TRBV5-1 and TRBJ1-6; TRBD1 is a possible D gene (5 bases). The CDR3 is 14 amino acids. Germline V gene lookup returns CDR1 SGHRS and CDR2 YFSETQ. The germline V and J ends were trimmed by 0 bases and 7 bases, with 8 bases remaining between them. The CDR3 nucleotides read TGCGCCAGCAGCTTGGTAGGGGAAAATTCACCCCTCCACTTT. It is translated as CASSLVGENSPLHF.

The chain is built from TRBV20-1 and TRBJ2-5; D gene uncertain. V shed 3 bases and J shed 5 bases, with 13 bases lying between them. Germline lookup yields CDR1 DFQATT and CDR2 SNEGSKA (reference sequence). The CDR3 contains 13 residues. The CDR3 sequence: CSASRLDGETQYF. DNA of the CDR3: TGCAGTGCTAGTCGGCTAGACGGGGAGACCCAGTACTTC.

The chain uses TRBV7-9 and TRBJ2-7, with 8 nucleotides matching TRBD1. CDR3 length: 16 amino acids. The V segment lost 5 bases and the J segment 0 bases; nucleotides outside the gene matches: 9. CDR1 is SEHNR, CDR2 FQNEAQ, per germline (reference sequence). CDR3 sequence: CASSPPGDRSSYEQYF. CDR3 nucleotides: TGTGCCAGCAGCCCCCCTGGGGACAGGAGCTCCTACGAGCAGTACTTC.